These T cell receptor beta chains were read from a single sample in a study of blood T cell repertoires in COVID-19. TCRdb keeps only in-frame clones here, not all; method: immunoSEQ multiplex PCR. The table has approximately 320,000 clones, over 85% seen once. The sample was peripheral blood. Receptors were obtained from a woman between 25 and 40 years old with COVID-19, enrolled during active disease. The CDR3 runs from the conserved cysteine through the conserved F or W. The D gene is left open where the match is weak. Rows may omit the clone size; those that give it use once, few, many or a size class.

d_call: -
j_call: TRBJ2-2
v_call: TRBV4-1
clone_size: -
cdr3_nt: TGCGCCAGCAGCCAAGAGAGGGGGGGACCGGGGATGAACACCGGGGAGCTGTTTTTT
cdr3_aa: CASSQERGGPGMNTGELFF

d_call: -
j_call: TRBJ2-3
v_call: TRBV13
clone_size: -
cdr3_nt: TGTGCCAGCCTGGTGGGAGGCACAGATACGCAGTATTTT
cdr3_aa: CASLVGGTDTQYF

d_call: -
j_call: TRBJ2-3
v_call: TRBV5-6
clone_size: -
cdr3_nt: TGTGCCAGCAGCTTGGTTGGTAGCCCCGCAGATACGCAGTATTTT
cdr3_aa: CASSLVGSPADTQYF

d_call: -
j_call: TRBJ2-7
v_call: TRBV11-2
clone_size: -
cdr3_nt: TGTGCCGCAAAAGGACGGGGATACGAGCAGTACTTC
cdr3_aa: CAAKGRGYEQYF

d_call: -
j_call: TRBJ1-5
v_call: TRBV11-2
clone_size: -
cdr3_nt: TGTGCCAGCAGCTTACAAGCAGGGGCGGATCAGCCCCAGCATTTT
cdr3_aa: CASSLQAGADQPQHF

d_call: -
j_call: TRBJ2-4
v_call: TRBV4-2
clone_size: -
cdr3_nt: TGTGCCAGCAGCCAGCTGGCAGGCAGGGAAGCCAAAAACATTCAGTACTTC
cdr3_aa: CASSQLAGREAKNIQYF

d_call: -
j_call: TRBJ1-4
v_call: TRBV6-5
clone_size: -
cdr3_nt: TGTGCCAGCAGTTACATTAGTGGTGAAAAACTGTTTTTT
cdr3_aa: CASSYISGEKLFF

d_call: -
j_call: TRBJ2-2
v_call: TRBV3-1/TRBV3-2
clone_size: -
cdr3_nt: TGTGCCAGCAGCCAAGATGGTACACTAGGCACGTGGGCCGGGGAGCTGTTTTTT
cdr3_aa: CASSQDGTLGTWAGELFF

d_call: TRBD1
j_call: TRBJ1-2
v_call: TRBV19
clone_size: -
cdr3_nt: TGTGCCAGTAGTCAAGGGACAGGGGAAGGCTACACCTTC
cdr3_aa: CASSQGTGEGYTF

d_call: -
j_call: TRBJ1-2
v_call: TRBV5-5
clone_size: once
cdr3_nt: TGTGCCAGCAGCCCAGCAGGCCAGGAAAACTATGGCTACACCTTC
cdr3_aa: CASSPAGQENYGYTF

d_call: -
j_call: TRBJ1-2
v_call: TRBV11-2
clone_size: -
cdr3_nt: TGTGCCAGCAGCGGCATTTACAGTTACTATGGCTACACCTTC
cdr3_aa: CASSGIYSYYGYTF

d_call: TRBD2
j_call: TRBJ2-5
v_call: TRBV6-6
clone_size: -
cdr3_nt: TGTGCCAGCAGCTATATGACGGGACTAGCGGGGGGCCGGCAGGAGACCCAGTACTTC
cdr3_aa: CASSYMTGLAGGRQETQYF

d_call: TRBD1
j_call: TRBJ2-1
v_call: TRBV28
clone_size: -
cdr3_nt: TGTGCCAGCAGTATGCTGACAGGGAGATTGTGGAATGAGCAGTTCTTC
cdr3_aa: CASSMLTGRLWNEQFF

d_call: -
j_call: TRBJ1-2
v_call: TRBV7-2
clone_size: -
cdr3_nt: TGTGCCAGCAGCCCCACTAGGAGTGGCTACACCTTC
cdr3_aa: CASSPTRSGYTF

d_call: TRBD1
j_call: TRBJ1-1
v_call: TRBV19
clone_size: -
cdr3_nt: TGTGCCAGTAGTCCGAGGACAGGGCCCTACACTGAAGCTTTCTTT
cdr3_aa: CASSPRTGPYTEAFF

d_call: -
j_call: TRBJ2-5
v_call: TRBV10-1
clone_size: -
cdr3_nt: TGCGCCAGCAGTGAGAGGGGCCAACAAGCGGGCCAAGAGACCCAGTACTTC
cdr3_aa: CASSERGQQAGQETQYF

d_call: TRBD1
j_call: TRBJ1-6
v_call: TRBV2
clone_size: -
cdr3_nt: TGTGCCAGCACCAGGTCAGGACAGGGGTATTCACCCCTCCACTTT
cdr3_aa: CASTRSGQGYSPLHF

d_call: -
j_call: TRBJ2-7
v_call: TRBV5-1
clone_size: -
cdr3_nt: TGCGCCAGCAGCTTGGAAGGCAGACTCTCCTACGAGCAGTACTTC
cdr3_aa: CASSLEGRLSYEQYF

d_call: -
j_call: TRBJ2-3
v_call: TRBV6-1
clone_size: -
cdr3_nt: TGTGCCAGCAGTGAAGGGTCTCGGGGGTTTGTTACGCAGTATTTT
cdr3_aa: CASSEGSRGFVTQYF

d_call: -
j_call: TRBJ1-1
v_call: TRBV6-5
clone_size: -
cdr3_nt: TGTGCCAGCAGACGGGTGAACACTGAAGCTTTCTTT
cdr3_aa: CASRRVNTEAFF

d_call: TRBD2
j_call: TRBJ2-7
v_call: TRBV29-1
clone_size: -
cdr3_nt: TGCAGCGTTCGGGAGGGAAGCTCCTACGAGCAGTACTTC
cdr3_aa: CSVREGSSYEQYF

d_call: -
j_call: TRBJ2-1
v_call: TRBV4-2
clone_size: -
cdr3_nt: TGTGCCAGCAGCCAAGACGGCAGGTACAATGAGCAGTTCTTC
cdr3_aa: CASSQDGRYNEQFF

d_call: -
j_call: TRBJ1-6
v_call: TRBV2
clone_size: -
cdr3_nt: TGTGCCAGCACTGCCAGGGATAATTCACCCCTCCACTTT
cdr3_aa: CASTARDNSPLHF

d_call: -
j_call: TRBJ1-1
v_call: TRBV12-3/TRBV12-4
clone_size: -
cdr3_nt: TGTGCCAGCAGTTTCGGGGGTTCGAGAGCTTTCTTT
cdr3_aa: CASSFGGSRAFF

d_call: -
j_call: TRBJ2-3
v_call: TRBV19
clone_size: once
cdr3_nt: TGTGCCAGTGGTAAAACTAGCACAGATACGCAGTATTTT
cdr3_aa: CASGKTSTDTQYF

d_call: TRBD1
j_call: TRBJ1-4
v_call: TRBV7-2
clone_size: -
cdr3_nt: TGTGCCAGCAGCTTCCCGACAGGGGGCTTTAATGAAAAACTGTTTTTT
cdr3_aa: CASSFPTGGFNEKLFF

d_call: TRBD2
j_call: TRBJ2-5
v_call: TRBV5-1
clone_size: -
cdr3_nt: TGCGCCAGCAGCTCTGATAGCGGGGGGCGGTACTTC
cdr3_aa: CASSSDSGGRYF

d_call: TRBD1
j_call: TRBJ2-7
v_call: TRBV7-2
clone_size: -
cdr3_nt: TGTGCCAGCAGCTCCCCTGGTTGGGACAGGGTCTCCTACGAGCAGTACTTC
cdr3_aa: CASSSPGWDRVSYEQYF

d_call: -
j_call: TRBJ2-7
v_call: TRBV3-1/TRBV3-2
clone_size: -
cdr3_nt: TGTGCCAGCAGCCAAGGGACAGCGGCCTACGAGCAGTACTTC
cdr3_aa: CASSQGTAAYEQYF

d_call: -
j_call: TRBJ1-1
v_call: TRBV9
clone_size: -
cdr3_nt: TGTGCCAGCAGCGTAGGAGGGACTAGGAGTGAAGCTTTCTTT
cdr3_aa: CASSVGGTRSEAFF

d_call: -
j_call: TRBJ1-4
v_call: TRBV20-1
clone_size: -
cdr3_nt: TGCAGTGCTAGTGGTTCAGGGGTATATACGGAACTGTTTTTT
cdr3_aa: CSASGSGVYTELFF

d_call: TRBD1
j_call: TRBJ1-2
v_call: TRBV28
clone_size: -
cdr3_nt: TGTGCCAGCAGTTCAGGGACAGGGGCCTATGGCTACACCTTC
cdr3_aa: CASSSGTGAYGYTF

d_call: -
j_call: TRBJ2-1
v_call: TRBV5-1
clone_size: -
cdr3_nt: TGCGCCAGCAGCTCCCTTTTTGTCGGGGGACCCTACAATGAGCAGTTCTTC
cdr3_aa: CASSSLFVGGPYNEQFF

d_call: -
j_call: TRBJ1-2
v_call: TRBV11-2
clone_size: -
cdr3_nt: TGTGCCAGCAGCTTAGATCGGGGGAGCTACACCTTC
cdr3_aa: CASSLDRGSYTF

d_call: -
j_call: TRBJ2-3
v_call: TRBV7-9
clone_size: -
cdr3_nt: TGTGCCAGCAGCTTAGTAACAGGAGCGGGCGGCACAGATACGCAGTATTTT
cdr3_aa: CASSLVTGAGGTDTQYF

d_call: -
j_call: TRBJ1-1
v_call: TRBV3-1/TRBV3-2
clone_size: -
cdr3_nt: TGTGCCAGCAGCCAAGGACCCCGCGGCGAAGCTTTCTTT
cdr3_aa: CASSQGPRGEAFF

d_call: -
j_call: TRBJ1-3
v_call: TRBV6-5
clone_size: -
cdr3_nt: TGTGCCAGCACCCCCGGGGGGGGCTGGGGAAACACCATATATTTT
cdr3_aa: CASTPGGGWGNTIYF

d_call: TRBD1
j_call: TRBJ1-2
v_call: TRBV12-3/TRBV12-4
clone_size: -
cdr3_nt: TGTGCCAGCACCGGGGACAGGGCCTATGGCTACACCTTC
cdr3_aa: CASTGDRAYGYTF

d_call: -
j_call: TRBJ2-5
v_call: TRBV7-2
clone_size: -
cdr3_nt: TGTGCCAGCAGCTTAAGTAGGTGGGCCCGGGAGACCCAGTACTTC
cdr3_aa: CASSLSRWARETQYF

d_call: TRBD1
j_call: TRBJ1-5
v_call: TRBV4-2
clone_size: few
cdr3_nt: TGTGCCAGCAGCCAACAGACCGGGACAGGGTTGGAGCATTTT
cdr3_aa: CASSQQTGTGLEHF

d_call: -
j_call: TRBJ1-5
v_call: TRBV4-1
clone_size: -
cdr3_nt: TGCGCCAGCAGCCCCGGGGGGGGCTCGAATCAGCCCCAGCATTTT
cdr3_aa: CASSPGGGSNQPQHF

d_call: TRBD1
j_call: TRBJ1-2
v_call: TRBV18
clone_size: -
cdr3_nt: TGTGCCAGCTCACCACATACAGGGGAGGCCTACACCTTC
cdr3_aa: CASSPHTGEAYTF

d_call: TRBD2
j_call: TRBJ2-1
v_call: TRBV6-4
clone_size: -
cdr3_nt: TGTGCCAGCAGTCGTACGGGGGGGCGCTACAATGAGCAGTTCTTC
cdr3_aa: CASSRTGGRYNEQFF

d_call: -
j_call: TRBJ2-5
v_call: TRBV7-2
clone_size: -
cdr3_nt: TGTGCCAGCAGCTTTCAGGGTTTCCAAGAGACCCAGTACTTC
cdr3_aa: CASSFQGFQETQYF